Included here is one T cell receptor (beta chain) sequence, with context. What this receptor recognizes is not known. At one boundary the junction diverges from the germline segment, which might be a read error. These data belong to a study of blood T cell repertoires in COVID-19 (dated by TCRdb to about 2020). Concerning the study at large: The collaborator samples originated in the United States, Italy and Spain and spanned the acute and convalescent phases of COVID-19. The prospective study material was composed of cDNA or gDNA derived from T cells, B-cell-depleted T cells, or PBMCs. Deeply sampled blood TCRbeta repertoires from subjects exposed to, actively infected with, or recovered from COVID-19 were included in the dataset. The repertoires were released in a freely available public database meant as a resource for research on the immune response to SARS-CoV-2. The samples were drawn from the first 160 participants of the ongoing ImmuneRACE study and from 1,200 or so subjects provided by 6 global collaborators. The sample metadata nearly always contained a de-identified subject ID, COVID-19 status, age in years and sex. Where HLA class I and class II types were available, the types were taken from metadata supplied by the sample provider, not from assay-based typing. Paper-wide results and their limitations: Clinical and demographic metadata were provided uncurated, with the amount varying by source and participant.

Each collaborating institution followed its own protocols to collect whole blood in K2EDTA tubes. Collaborator samples were shipped for TCRbeta analysis as frozen whole blood, isolated PBMCs, or DNA extracted from either sample type. TCRbeta CDR3 regions were amplified from genomic DNA using the immunoSEQ Assay, a bias-controlled multiplex PCR. Per the authors' processing: The number of nucleated cells in each sample was estimated by amplification of reference gene primers within the assay. To quantify the absolute abundance of each unique TCRbeta CDR3 rearrangement, sequence reads were collapsed and filtered. For each sample, productive Simpson clonality was calculated by taking the square root of Simpson's diversity index across productive rearrangements. This immuneACCESS table, as held by TCRdb, lists in-frame sequences with V and J called but not all clones. Of the missing ones, under half trace to an unresolved V gene in checked studies; the others have no known cause. V and J calls plus clone size are reproduced from that table; the DNA served to infer D and trimming. The sample table contains about 60,000 clones; only one count was recorded for 87% of them. The top ten constitute about a tenth of the sample.

Inclusive of the bounding cysteine and phenylalanine, the CDR3 is 13 residues long. Of all the DNA, just the CDR3 is kept, 39 bases in frame from base 1. CDR1 and CDR2 (MNHNS, SASEGT) derive from the germline V gene. The sample taken for sequencing was peripheral blood. This clonotype was obtained from a human donor with acute or convalescent COVID-19. The donor label of this sample is uncertain. This chain joins TRBV6-1 to TRBJ2-3; 11 bases in the junction line up with TRBD2. The sequence in DNA is TGTGCCAGCAGTGAAGGGTCTAGCGGGAGGATCCATTTT. It specifies CASSEGSSGRIHF.